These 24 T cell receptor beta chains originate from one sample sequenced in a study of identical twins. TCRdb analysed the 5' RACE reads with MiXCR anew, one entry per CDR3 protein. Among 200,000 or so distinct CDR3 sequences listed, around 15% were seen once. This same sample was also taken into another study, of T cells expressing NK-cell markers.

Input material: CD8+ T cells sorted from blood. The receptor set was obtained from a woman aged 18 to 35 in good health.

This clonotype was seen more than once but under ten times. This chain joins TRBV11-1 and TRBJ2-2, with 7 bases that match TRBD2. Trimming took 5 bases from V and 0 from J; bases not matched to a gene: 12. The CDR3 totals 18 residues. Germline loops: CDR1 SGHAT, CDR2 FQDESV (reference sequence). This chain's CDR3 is CASSSLLGLVTNTGELFF. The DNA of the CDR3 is TGTGCCAGCAGCAGCCTCCTCGGACTAGTCACGAACACCGGGGAGCTGTTTTTT.

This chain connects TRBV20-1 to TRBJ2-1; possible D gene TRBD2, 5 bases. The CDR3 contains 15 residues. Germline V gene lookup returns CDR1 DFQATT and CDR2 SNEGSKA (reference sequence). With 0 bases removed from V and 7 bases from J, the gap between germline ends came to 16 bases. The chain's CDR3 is CSARDRERGLNEQFF. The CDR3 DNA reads TGCAGTGCTAGAGATCGGGAACGGGGTTTGAATGAGCAGTTCTTC.

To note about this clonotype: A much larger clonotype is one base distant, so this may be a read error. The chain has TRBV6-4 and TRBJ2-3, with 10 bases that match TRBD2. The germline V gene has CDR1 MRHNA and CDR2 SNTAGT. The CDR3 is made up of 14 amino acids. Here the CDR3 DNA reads TGTGCCTGCAGTGAGCGGGGGGGCCAAGATACGCAGTATTTT. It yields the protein CACSERGGQDTQYF.

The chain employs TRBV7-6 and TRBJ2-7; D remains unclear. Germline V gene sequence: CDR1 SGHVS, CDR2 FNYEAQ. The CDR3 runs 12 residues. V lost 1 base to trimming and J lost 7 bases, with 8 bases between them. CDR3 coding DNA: TGTGCCAGCAGCTTAGGTAGTGTGGAGCAGTACTTC. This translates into CASSLGSVEQYF.

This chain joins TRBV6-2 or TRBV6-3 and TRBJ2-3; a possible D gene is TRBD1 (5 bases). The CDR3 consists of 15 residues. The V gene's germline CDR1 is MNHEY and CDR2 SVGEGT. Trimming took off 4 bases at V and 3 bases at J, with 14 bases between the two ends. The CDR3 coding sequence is TGTGCCAGCAGTTTAATGTGGCAGGGAACAGATACGCAGTATTTT. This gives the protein CASSLMWQGTDTQYF.

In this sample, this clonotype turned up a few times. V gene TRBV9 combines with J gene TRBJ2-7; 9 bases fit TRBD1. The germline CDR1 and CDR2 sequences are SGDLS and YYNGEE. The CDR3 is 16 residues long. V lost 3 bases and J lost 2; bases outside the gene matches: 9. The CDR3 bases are TGTGCCAGCAGCGGGCAGACAGGGGGAGAAACCTACGAGCAGTACTTC. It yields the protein CASSGQTGGETYEQYF. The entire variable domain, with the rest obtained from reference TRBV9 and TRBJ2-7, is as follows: DSGVTQTPKHLITATGQRVTLRCSPRSGDLSVYWYQQSLDQGLQFLIQYYNGEERAKGNILERFSAQQFPDLHSELNLSSLELGDSALYFCASSGQTGGETYEQYFGPGTRLTVT.

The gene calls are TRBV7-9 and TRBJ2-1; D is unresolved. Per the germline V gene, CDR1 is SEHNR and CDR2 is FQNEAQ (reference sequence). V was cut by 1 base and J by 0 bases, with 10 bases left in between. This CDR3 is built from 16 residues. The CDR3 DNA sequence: TGTGCCAGCAGCTTAGAAATAAGGAGCTCCTACAATGAGCAGTTCTTC. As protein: CASSLEIRSSYNEQFF.

Here the CDR3 reads CASSVTGGLFYEQYF. CDR3 bases: TGTGCCAGCAGCGTAACGGGGGGACTGTTCTACGAGCAGTACTTC. V gene TRBV9 combines with J gene TRBJ2-7; the match to TRBD2 covers 7 bases. There are 15 residues in the CDR3. The V gene end was trimmed by 1 base and the J gene end by 3 bases; junction bases not matched to a gene: 7. Germline V gene data show CDR1 as SGDLS and CDR2 as YYNGEE.

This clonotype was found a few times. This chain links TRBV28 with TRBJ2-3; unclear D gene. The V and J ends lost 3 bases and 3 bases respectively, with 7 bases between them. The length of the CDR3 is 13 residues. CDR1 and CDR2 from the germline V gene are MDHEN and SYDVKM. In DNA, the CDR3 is TGTGCCAGCAGTTTCCGACGGACAGATACGCAGTATTTT. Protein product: CASSFRRTDTQYF.

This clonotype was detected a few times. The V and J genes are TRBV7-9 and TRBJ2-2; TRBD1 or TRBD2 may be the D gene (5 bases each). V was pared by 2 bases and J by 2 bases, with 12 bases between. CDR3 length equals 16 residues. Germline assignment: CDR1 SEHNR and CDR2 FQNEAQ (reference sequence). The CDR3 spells CASSLPGTRNTGELFF. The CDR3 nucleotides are TGTGCCAGCAGCTTACCGGGGACCCGTAACACCGGGGAGCTGTTTTTT. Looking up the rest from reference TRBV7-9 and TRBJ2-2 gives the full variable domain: DTGVSQNPRHKITKRGQNVTFRCDPISEHNRLYWYRQTLGQGPEFLTYFQNEAQLEKSRLLSDRFSAERPKGSFSTLEIQRTEQGDSAMYLCASSLPGTRNTGELFFGEGSRLTVL.

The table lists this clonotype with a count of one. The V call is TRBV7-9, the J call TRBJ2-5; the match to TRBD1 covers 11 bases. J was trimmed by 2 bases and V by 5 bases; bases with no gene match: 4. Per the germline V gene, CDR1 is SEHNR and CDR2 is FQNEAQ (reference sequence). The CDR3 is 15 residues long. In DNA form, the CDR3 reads TGTGCCAGCAGCCCGCGGGACAGGGGGCAAGAGACCCAGTACTTC. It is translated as CASSPRDRGQETQYF.

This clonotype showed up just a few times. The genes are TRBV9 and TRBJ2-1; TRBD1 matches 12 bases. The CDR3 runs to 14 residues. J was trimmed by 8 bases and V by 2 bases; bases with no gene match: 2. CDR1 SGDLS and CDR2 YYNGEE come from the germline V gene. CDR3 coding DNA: TGTGCCAGCAGCGTGCGGGACAGGGGGCATGAGCAGTTCTTC. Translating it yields CASSVRDRGHEQFF.

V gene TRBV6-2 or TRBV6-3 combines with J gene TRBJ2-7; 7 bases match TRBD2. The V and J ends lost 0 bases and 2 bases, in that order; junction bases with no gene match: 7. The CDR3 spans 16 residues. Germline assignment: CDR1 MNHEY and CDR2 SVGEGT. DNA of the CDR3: TGTGCCAGCAGTTACTCGATGGCGGGGGACGCCTACGAGCAGTACTTC. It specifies CASSYSMAGDAYEQYF.

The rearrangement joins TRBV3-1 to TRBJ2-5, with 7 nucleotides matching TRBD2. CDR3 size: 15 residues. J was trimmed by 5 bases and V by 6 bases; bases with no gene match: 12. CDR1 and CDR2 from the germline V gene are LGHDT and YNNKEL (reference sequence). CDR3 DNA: TGTGCCAGCAGTCCTAGCGGAGCCGTCGGGGAGACCCAGTACTTC. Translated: CASSPSGAVGETQYF.

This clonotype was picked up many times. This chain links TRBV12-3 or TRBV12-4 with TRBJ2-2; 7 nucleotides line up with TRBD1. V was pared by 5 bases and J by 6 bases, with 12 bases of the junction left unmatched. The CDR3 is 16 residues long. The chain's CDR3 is CASSPRQGSRSGELFF. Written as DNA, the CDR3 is TGTGCCAGCAGTCCCCGACAGGGTAGCCGTTCCGGGGAGCTGTTTTTT.

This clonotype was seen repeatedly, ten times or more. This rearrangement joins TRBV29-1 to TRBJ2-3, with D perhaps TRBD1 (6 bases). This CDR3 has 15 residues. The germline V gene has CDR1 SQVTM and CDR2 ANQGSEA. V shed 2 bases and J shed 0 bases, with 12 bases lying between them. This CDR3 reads CSVEKDRSSTDTQYF. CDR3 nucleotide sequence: TGCAGCGTTGAAAAAGACAGGTCTAGCACAGATACGCAGTATTTT.

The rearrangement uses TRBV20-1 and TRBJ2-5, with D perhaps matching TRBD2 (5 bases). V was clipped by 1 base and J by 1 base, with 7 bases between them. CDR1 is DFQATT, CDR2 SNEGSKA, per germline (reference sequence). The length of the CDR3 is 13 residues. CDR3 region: CSARVSGQETQYF. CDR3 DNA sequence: TGCAGTGCTAGAGTCAGCGGCCAAGAGACCCAGTACTTC.

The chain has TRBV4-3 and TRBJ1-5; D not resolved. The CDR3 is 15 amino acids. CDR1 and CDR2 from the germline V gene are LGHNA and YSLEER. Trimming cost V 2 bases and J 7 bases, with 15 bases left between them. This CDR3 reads CASSQTSGLRQPQHF. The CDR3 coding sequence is TGCGCCAGCAGCCAAACATCTGGACTCCGGCAGCCCCAGCATTTT.

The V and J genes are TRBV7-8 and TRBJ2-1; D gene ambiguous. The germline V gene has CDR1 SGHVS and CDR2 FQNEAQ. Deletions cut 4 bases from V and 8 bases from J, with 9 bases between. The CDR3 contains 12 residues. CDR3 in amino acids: CASSYSADEQFF. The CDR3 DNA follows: TGTGCCAGCAGCTACAGTGCTGATGAGCAGTTCTTC. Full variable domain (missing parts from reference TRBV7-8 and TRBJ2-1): GAGVSQSPRYKVAKRGQDVALRCDPISGHVSLFWYQQALGQGPEFLTYFQNEAQLDKSGLPSDRFFAERPEGSVSTLKIQRTQQEDSAVYLCASSYSADEQFFGPGTRLTVL.

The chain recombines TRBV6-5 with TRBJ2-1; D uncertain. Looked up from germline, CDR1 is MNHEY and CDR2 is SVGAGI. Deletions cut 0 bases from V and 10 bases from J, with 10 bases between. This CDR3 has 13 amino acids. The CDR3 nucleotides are TGTGCCAGCAGTTACTCGATGGTGGACGAGCAGTTCTTC. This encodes CASSYSMVDEQFF.

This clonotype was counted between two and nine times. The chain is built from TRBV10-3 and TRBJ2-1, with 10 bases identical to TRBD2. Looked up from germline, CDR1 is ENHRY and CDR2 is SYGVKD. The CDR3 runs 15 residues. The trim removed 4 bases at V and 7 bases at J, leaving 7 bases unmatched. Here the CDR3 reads CAISGPSGRDNEQFF. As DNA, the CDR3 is TGTGCCATCAGTGGTCCTAGCGGGAGAGATAATGAGCAGTTCTTC.

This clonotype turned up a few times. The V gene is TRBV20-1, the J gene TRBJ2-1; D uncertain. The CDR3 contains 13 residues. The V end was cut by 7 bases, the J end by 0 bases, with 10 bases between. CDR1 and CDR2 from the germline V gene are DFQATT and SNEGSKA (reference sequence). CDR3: CSGLGPSYNEQFF. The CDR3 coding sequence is TGCAGTGGACTGGGCCCCTCCTACAATGAGCAGTTCTTC.

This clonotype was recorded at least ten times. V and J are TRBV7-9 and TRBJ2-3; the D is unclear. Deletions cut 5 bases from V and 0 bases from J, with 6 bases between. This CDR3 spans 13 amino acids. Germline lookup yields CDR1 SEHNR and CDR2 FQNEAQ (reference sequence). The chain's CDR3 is CASSQESTDTQYF. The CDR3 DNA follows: TGTGCCAGCAGCCAGGAGAGCACAGATACGCAGTATTTT.

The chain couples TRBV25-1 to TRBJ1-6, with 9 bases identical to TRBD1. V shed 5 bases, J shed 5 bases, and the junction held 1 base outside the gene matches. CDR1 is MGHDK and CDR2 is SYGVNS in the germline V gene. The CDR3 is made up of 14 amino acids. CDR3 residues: CASSWDRDNSPLHF. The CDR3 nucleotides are TGTGCCAGCAGTTGGGACAGGGATAATTCACCCCTCCACTTT.